A selection of T cell receptor beta chains follows, all from one sample in a study of beta chain features in type 1 diabetes. Profiling relied on immunoSEQ multiplex PCR, and the TCRdb table lists in-frame clones only, not all of them. The sample lists under 300,000 clones; around 13% were seen once. Sequenced material: naive CD4+ T cells from blood. These receptors originate from a man aged 25-45 years with type 1 diabetes. The CDR3 runs from the conserved cysteine through the conserved F or W. The order of the fields is D gene, clone size, V gene, J gene, CDR3 protein, CDR3 DNA. A D gene is named only where the DNA matches it firmly. The size field is filled for only some rows; it gives once, few, many or a size class.

>TRBD1|.|TRBV5-1|TRBJ1-1
CASSLFGTGEEAFF
TGCGCCAGCAGCTTGTTTGGGACAGGGGAGGAAGCTTTCTTT
>TRBD1|.|TRBV19|TRBJ1-5
CASSIGGQGQPQHF
TGTGCCAGTAGTATAGGGGGACAGGGACAGCCCCAGCATTTT
>TRBD1|few|TRBV7-9|TRBJ2-1
CASSLGQGGYNEQFF
TGTGCCAGCAGCTTAGGACAGGGTGGTTACAATGAGCAGTTCTTC
>.|few|TRBV30|TRBJ1-2
CAWGGNYGYTF
TGTGCCTGGGGGGGGAACTATGGCTACACCTTC
>.|few|TRBV5-1|TRBJ2-1
CASSLAWLTIANEQFF
TGCGCCAGCAGCTTGGCCTGGCTTACAATCGCCAATGAGCAGTTCTTC
>.|.|TRBV2|TRBJ2-7
CASSGVKGDEQYF
TGTGCCAGCAGTGGAGTGAAGGGGGACGAGCAGTACTTC
>TRBD2|.|TRBV30|TRBJ2-1
CALERGGTEQFF
TGTGCCCTTGAGCGGGGGGGAACGGAGCAGTTCTTC
>TRBD1|few|TRBV29-1|TRBJ1-2
CSAKGQDNYGYTF
TGCAGCGCCAAGGGACAGGATAACTATGGCTACACCTTC
>TRBD1|few|TRBV18|TRBJ1-5
CASSPGTGGSNQPQHF
TGTGCCAGCTCCCCCGGGACAGGGGGGAGCAATCAGCCCCAGCATTTT
>TRBD2|few|TRBV19|TRBJ2-3
CASNSGGSTDTQYF
TGTGCCAGTAATAGCGGGGGCAGCACAGATACGCAGTATTTT
>.|.|TRBV5-1|TRBJ1-5
CASSLGTGNQPQHF
TGCGCCAGCTCCCTCGGGACTGGCAATCAGCCCCAGCATTTT
>TRBD1|few|TRBV27|TRBJ2-4
CASSPLQGLLAKNIQYF
TGTGCCAGCAGTCCCCTACAGGGGCTATTAGCCAAAAACATTCAGTACTTC
>.|few|TRBV28|TRBJ1-6
CASNKSGGNSPLHF
TGTGCCAGCAACAAAAGTGGGGGGAATTCACCCCTCCACTTT
>TRBD1|few|TRBV5-1|TRBJ2-1
CASSLPGQGDNEQFF
TGCGCCAGCAGTCTACCGGGACAGGGGGACAATGAGCAGTTCTTC
>TRBD1|.|TRBV13|TRBJ2-7
CASSLRITGAVYEQYF
TGTGCCAGCAGCTTGCGAATAACAGGGGCCGTCTACGAGCAGTACTTC
>.|few|TRBV28|TRBJ2-1
CASLTGRYNEQFF
TGTGCCAGCCTGACAGGACGATACAATGAGCAGTTCTTC
>.|few|TRBV6-1|TRBJ2-7
CASVTGYEQYF
TGTGCCAGCGTTACAGGGTACGAGCAGTACTTC
>.|.|TRBV10-3|TRBJ2-1
CAISDQREQFF
TGTGCCATCAGTGATCAACGGGAGCAGTTCTTC
>.|.|TRBV19|TRBJ2-6
CASSLDSASGANVLTF
TGTGCCAGTAGCCTGGACAGTGCATCTGGGGCCAACGTCCTGACTTTC
>TRBD1|few|TRBV7-2|TRBJ1-5
CASSARQGRQPQHF
TGTGCCAGCAGCGCAAGACAGGGGCGTCAGCCCCAGCATTTT
>TRBD1|few|TRBV29-1|TRBJ1-2
CSARDRNYGYTF
TGCAGCGCCCGGGACAGGAACTATGGCTACACCTTC
>TRBD1|.|TRBV5-1|TRBJ1-2
CASSLRDRDSYGYTF
TGCGCCAGCAGCTTGCGGGACAGGGACTCGTATGGCTACACCTTC
>.|few|TRBV5-4|TRBJ1-2
CASSLSGKTYYGYTF
TGTGCCAGCAGCTTGTCGGGGAAAACCTATTATGGCTACACCTTC
>.|few|TRBV7-9|TRBJ2-3
CASSVAAGTDTQYF
TGTGCCAGCAGCGTGGCTGCGGGGACAGATACGCAGTATTTT
>TRBD2|.|TRBV30|TRBJ2-5
CAWNAGLAKETQYF
TGTGCCTGGAATGCGGGACTAGCAAAAGAGACCCAGTACTTC
>.|few|TRBV5-1|TRBJ2-2
CASSLSGQGGTGELFF
TGCGCCAGCAGCTTGAGCGGTCAGGGAGGCACCGGGGAGCTGTTTTTT
>.|.|TRBV14|TRBJ2-7
CASSIPRQPYEQYF
TGTGCCAGCAGCATACCCCGACAGCCTTACGAGCAGTACTTC
>TRBD2|.|TRBV29-1|TRBJ2-2
CSVDTSGSKNTGELFF
TGCAGCGTTGATACTAGCGGGAGCAAGAACACCGGGGAGCTGTTTTTT
>TRBD1|.|TRBV12-5|TRBJ1-2
CASGPQGEYYGYTF
TGTGCTAGTGGCCCACAGGGGGAGTACTATGGCTACACCTTC
>TRBD2|few|TRBV5-4|TRBJ2-3
CASSPSGSGTDTQYF
TGTGCCAGCAGCCCGAGCGGGAGTGGCACAGATACGCAGTATTTT
>TRBD1|.|TRBV11-3|TRBJ2-2
CASSPTGTGYTGELFF
TGTGCCAGCAGTCCCACCGGGACAGGTTACACCGGGGAGCTGTTTTTT
>TRBD2|few|TRBV7-2|TRBJ2-3
CASSSSRGKALTDTQYF
TGTGCCAGCAGCTCCTCGCGGGGGAAAGCCCTCACAGATACGCAGTATTTT
>.|few|TRBV7-2|TRBJ2-5
CASSPGGNQETQYF
TGTGCCAGCAGCCCCGGCGGGAACCAAGAGACCCAGTACTTC
>TRBD2|few|TRBV30|TRBJ2-1
CACTRLAGGNEQFF
TGTGCCTGTACCAGACTAGCGGGGGGCAATGAGCAGTTCTTC
>.|.|TRBV10-3|TRBJ2-5
CAIRASATGETQYF
TGTGCCATCAGGGCTAGCGCGACGGGAGAGACCCAGTACTTC
>.|.|TRBV9|TRBJ2-1
CASSPVGSSYNEQFF
TGTGCCAGCAGCCCTGTTGGGAGCTCCTACAATGAGCAGTTCTTC
>TRBD2|.|TRBV6-1|TRBJ2-1
CASSRVAGGLLEQFF
TGTGCCAGCAGTCGAGTAGCGGGGGGGCTTCTTGAGCAGTTCTTC